The T cell receptor (beta chain) under discussion was sequenced for a study of response to subunit inactivated influenza vaccine. Study-wide results and limits: With each seasonal influenza vaccination, the authors suggested, few new T cells are recruited.

TCRdb reanalysed the RT-PCR reads using MiXCR and keeps one entry per CDR3 protein. The sample has about 300,000 distinct CDR3 sequences; around a fifth are singletons. The CDR3 covers 14 residues. The germline V gene encodes CDR1 MDHEN and CDR2 SYDVKM. V was trimmed by 3 bases and J by 10 bases, leaving 15 bases between them. Comment on this clonotype: Its specificity is unknown.

The rearrangement joins TRBV28 to TRBJ1-4, with a possible D match to TRBD1 (5 bases). Source: PBMCs from blood, taken 21 months after vaccination. The receptor was derived from a man aged 50-75 years who received an inactivated influenza vaccine. CDR3 region: CASSLEGLQGKLFF. CDR3 coding DNA: TGTGCCAGCAGTTTGGAGGGGTTACAAGGAAAACTGTTTTTT.